These 2 T cell receptor beta chains originate from one sample sequenced in a study of cytomegalovirus exposure and HLA in healthy donors. PCR used 60 Vbeta primers and 13 Jbeta primers. Clones were sequenced by immunoSEQ multiplex PCR, and TCRdb holds only the in-frame ones, with some missing. The top ten hold 1.3% of the sample, which has about 160,000 clones, 80% seen once. Sequenced material: PBMCs. These receptors were obtained from a woman between 45 and 65 years old in good health and CMV-seronegative.

The rearrangement uses TRBV6-5 and TRBJ1-3; 9 nucleotides align to TRBD1. The V segment lost 2 bases and the J segment 2 bases; nucleotides outside the gene matches: 4. This CDR3 has 16 amino acids. CDR1 MNHEY and CDR2 SVGAGI come from the germline V gene. CDR3 residues: CASSYRGQGTGNTIYF. In nucleotides, the CDR3 is TGTGCCAGCAGTTACCGGGGACAGGGAACTGGAAACACCATATATTTT.

V is TRBV10-3 and J is TRBJ1-2, with 7 bases lining up with TRBD1. Per the germline V gene, CDR1 is ENHRY and CDR2 is SYGVKD. Trimming took 2 bases from V and 0 from J; bases not matched to a gene: 6. The CDR3 has 16 residues. The CDR3 reads CAISETQTGSNYGYTF. CDR3 nucleotide sequence: TGTGCCATCAGTGAGACCCAGACAGGGTCTAACTATGGCTACACCTTC.